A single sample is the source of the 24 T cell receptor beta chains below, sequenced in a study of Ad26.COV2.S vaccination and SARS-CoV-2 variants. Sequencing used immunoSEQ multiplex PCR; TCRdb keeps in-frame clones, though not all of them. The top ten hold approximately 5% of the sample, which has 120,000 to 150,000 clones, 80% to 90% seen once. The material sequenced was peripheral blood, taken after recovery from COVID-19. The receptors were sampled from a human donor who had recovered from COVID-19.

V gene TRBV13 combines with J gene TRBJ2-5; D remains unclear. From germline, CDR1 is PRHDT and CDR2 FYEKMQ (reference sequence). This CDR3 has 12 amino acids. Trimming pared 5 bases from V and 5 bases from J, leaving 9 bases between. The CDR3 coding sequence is TGTGCCAGCAGCCGAGGAGTGGAGACCCAGTACTTC. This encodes CASSRGVETQYF.

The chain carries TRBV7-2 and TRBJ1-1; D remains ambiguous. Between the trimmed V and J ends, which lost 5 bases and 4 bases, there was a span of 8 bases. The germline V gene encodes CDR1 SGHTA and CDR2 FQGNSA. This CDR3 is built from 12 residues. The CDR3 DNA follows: TGTGCCAGCAGCCAGAGTTCCACTGAAGCTTTCTTT. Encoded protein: CASSQSSTEAFF.

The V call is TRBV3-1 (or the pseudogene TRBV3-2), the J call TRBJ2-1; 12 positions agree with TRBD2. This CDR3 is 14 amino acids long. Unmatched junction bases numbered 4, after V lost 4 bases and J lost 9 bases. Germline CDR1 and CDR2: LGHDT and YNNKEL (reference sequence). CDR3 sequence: CASSPLAGGPEQFF. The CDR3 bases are TGTGCCAGCAGCCCCCTAGCGGGGGGGCCTGAGCAGTTCTTC.

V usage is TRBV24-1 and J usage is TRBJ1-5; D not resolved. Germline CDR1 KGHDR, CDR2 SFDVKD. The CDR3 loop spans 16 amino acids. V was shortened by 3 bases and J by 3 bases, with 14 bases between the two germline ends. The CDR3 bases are TGTGCCACCAGTGATGGACCCCCCGGGTACAATCAGCCCCAGCATTTT. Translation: CATSDGPPGYNQPQHF.

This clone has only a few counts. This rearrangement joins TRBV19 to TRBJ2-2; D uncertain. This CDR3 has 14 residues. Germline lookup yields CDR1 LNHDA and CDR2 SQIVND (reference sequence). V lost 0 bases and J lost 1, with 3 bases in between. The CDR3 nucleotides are TGTGCCAGTAGTATAGAACAGAACACCGGGGAGCTGTTTTTT. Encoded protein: CASSIEQNTGELFF.

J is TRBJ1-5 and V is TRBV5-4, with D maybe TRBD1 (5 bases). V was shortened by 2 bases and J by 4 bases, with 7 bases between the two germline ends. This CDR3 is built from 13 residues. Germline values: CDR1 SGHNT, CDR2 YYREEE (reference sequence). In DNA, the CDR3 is TGTGCCAGCAGCTTTGGGGGTAATCAGCCCCAGCATTTT. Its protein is CASSFGGNQPQHF.

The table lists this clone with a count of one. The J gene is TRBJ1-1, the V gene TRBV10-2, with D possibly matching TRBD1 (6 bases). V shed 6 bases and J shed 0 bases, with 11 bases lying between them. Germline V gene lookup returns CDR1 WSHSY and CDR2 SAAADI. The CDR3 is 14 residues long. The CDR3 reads CASRGAPLNTEAFF. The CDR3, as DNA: TGCGCCAGCAGGGGGGCGCCTTTGAACACTGAAGCTTTCTTT.

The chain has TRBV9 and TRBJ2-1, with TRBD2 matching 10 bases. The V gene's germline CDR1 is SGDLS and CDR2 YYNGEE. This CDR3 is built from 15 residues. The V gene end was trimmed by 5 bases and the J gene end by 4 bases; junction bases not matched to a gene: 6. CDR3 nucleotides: TGTGCCAGCAGTCCTAGCGGGGGCTATTACAATGAGCAGTTCTTC. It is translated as CASSPSGGYYNEQFF.

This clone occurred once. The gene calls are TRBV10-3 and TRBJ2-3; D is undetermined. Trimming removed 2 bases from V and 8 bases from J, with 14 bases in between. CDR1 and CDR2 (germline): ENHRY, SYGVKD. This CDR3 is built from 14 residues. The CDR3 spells CAISEARSPGTQYF. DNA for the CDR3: TGTGCCATCAGTGAGGCCCGGTCTCCGGGTACGCAGTATTTT.

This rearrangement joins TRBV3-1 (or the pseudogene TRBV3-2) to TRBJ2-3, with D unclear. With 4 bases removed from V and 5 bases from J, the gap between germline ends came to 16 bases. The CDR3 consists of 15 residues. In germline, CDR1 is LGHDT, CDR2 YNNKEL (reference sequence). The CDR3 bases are TGTGCCAGCAGCCTTAGGGTTGGAGATCGAGATACGCAGTATTTT. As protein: CASSLRVGDRDTQYF.

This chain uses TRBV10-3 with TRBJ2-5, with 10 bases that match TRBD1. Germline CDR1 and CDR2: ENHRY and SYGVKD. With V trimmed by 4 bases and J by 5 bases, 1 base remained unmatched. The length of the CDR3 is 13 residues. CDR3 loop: CAISGGQGETQYF. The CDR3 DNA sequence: TGTGCCATCAGTGGGGGACAGGGGGAGACCCAGTACTTC.

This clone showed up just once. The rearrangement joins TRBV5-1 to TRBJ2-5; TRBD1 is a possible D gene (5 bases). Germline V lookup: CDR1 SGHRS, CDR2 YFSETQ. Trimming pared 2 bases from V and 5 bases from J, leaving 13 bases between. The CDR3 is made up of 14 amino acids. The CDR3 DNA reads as TGCGCCAGCAGCTTCACCCCAGGGCAGGAGACCCAGTACTTC. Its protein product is CASSFTPGQETQYF.

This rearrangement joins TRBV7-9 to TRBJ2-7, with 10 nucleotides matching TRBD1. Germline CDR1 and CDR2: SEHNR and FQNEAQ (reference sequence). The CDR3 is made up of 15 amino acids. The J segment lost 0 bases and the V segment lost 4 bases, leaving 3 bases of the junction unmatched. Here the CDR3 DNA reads TGTGCCAGCAGCTCGGGACAGGGGAACTCCTACGAGCAGTACTTC. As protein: CASSSGQGNSYEQYF.

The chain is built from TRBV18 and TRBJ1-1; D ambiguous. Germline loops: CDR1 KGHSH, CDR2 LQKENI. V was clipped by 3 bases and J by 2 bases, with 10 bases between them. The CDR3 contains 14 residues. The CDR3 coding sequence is TGTGCCAGCTCACCGTCCTACGGCAACACTGAAGCTTTCTTT. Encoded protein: CASSPSYGNTEAFF.

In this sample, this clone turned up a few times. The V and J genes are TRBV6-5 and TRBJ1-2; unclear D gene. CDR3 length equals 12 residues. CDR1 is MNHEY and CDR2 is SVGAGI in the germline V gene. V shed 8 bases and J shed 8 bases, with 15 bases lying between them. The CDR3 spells CASQDGVRGYTF. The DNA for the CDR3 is TGTGCCAGCCAAGACGGCGTAAGGGGCTACACCTTC.

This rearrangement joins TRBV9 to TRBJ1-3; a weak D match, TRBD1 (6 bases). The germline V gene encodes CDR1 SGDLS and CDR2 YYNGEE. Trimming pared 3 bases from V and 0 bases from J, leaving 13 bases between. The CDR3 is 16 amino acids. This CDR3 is CASSGNRANSGNTIYF. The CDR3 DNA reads TGTGCCAGCAGCGGGAACAGGGCCAACTCTGGAAACACCATATATTTT.

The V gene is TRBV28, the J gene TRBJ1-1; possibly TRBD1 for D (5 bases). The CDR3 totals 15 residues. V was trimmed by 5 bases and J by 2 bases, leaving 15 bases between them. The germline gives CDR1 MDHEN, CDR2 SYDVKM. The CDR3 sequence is CASSTPAGVNTEAFF. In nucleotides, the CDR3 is TGTGCCAGCAGTACCCCAGCGGGGGTTAACACTGAAGCTTTCTTT.

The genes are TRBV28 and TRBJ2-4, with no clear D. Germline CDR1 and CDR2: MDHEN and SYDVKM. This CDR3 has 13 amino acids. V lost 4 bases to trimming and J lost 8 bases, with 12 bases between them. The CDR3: CASSSGANYIQYF. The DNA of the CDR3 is TGTGCCAGCAGTTCAGGAGCCAACTACATTCAGTACTTC. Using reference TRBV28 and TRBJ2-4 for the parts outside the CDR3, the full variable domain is DVKVTQSSRYLVKRTGEKVFLECVQDMDHENMFWYRQDPGLGLRLIYFSYDVKMKEKGDIPEGYSVSREKKERFSLILESASTNQTSMYLCASSSGANYIQYFGAGTRLSVL.

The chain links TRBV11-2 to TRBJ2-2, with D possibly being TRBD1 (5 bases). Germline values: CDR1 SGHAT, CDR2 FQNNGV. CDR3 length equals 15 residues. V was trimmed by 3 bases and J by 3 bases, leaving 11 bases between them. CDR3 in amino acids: CASSFSGMHTGELFF. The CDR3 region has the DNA TGTGCCAGCAGCTTCTCAGGGATGCACACCGGGGAGCTGTTTTTT.

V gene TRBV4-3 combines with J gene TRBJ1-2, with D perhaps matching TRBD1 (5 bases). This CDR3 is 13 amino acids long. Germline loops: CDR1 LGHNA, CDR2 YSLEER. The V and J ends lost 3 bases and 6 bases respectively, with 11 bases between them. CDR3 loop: CASSQGERDGYTF. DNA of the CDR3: TGCGCCAGCAGCCAGGGGGAGAGGGATGGCTACACCTTC.

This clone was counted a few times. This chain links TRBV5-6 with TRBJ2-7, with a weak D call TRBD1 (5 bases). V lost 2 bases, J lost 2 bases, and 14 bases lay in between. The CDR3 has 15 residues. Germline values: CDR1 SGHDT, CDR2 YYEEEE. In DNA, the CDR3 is TGTGCCAGCAGCTTCAGGGTGTTTAGGGCCTACGAGCAGTACTTC. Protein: CASSFRVFRAYEQYF.

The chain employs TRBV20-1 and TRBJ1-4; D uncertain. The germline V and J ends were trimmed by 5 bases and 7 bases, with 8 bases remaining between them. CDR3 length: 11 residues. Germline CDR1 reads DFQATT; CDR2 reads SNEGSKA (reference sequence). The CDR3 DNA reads TGCAGTGCTCAAAGGGCTGAAAAACTGTTTTTT. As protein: CSAQRAEKLFF.

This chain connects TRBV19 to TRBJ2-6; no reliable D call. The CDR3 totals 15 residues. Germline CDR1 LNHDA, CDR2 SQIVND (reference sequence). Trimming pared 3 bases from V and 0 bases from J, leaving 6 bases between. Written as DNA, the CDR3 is TGTGCCAGTAGTATTTCCACCTCTGGGGCCAACGTCCTGACTTTC. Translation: CASSISTSGANVLTF.

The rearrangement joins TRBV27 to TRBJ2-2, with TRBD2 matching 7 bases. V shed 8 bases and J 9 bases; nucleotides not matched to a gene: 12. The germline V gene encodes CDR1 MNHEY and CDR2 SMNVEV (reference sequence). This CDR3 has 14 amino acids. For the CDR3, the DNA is TGTGCCAGCGGGCCCCTAACTAGCGTCCGGGAGCTGTTTTTT. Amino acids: CASGPLTSVRELFF.